These T cell receptor beta chains were read from a single sample in a study of graft-versus-host responses after intestinal transplantation. The method was immunoSEQ multiplex PCR; TCRdb's version includes in-frame clones alone and lacks a portion of them. The sample lists some 19,000 clones, about 43% occurring once. This material consisted of alloreactive CD8+ T cells from a mixed lymphocyte reaction culture, taken before intestinal transplant. The receptors come from a human patient who received an intestinal transplant. Both conserved end residues are part of each CDR3. The D gene is left open where the match is weak. Rows give clone size only sometimes, using once, few, many, or a class for an expanded clone.

size: .; J: TRBJ2-5; D: .; length: 15; V: TRBV6-5; DNA: TGTGCCAGCAGTTACTCGAAGCGGATTCAAGAGACCCAGTACTTC; CDR3: CASSYSKRIQETQYF
size: few; J: TRBJ2-2; D: TRBD2; length: 15; V: TRBV5-1; DNA: TGCGCCAGCAGCTTACCGGGAGGAGGAACCGGGGAGCTGTTTTTT; CDR3: CASSLPGGGTGELFF
size: few; J: TRBJ1-5; D: .; length: 15; V: TRBV6-1; DNA: TGTGCCAGCACTGCGCGGGGGCCCAACGATCAGCCCCAGCATTTT; CDR3: CASTARGPNDQPQHF
size: few; J: TRBJ2-5; D: TRBD1; length: 13; V: TRBV11-2; DNA: TGTGCCAGCAGCTGGGGACAGGGGTCGGCCCAGTACTTC; CDR3: CASSWGQGSAQYF
size: .; J: TRBJ2-3; D: TRBD2; length: 16; V: TRBV5-1; DNA: TGCGCCAGCAGCTTGACCCTAGCGGCTAGCACAGATACGCAGTATTTT; CDR3: CASSLTLAASTDTQYF
size: medium-sized; J: TRBJ2-2; D: .; length: 14; V: TRBV19; DNA: TGTGCCAGTAACATTGGTCAGGCAGCCGGGGAGCTGTTTTTT; CDR3: CASNIGQAAGELFF
size: once; J: TRBJ2-5; D: .; length: 12; V: TRBV6-1; DNA: TGTGCCACTAAAGCTTTAGGAGAGACCCAGTACTTC; CDR3: CATKALGETQYF
size: medium-sized; J: TRBJ1-2; D: .; length: 14; V: TRBV19; DNA: TGTGCCAGTAGTATAGGACAGGCCTCGGGGCGCTACACCTTC; CDR3: CASSIGQASGRYTF
size: once; J: TRBJ1-5; D: TRBD1; length: 12; V: TRBV9; DNA: TGTGCCAGCGGGACAGCAAATCAGCCCCAGCATTTT; CDR3: CASGTANQPQHF
size: few; J: TRBJ2-7; D: TRBD2; length: 18; V: TRBV27; DNA: TGTGCCAGCAGTTTTAGGACTAGCGGGCAAACTATTTCCTACGAGCAGTACTTC; CDR3: CASSFRTSGQTISYEQYF
size: .; J: TRBJ2-2; D: TRBD1; length: 14; V: TRBV11-3; DNA: TGTGCCAGCAGCTTAAGGGGGCTGACCGGGGAGCTGTTTTTT; CDR3: CASSLRGLTGELFF
size: .; J: TRBJ2-1; D: .; length: 15; V: TRBV9; DNA: TGTGCCAGCAGCGTTGACCGCAGCTCCTACAATGAGCAGTTCTTC; CDR3: CASSVDRSSYNEQFF
size: .; J: TRBJ2-1; D: TRBD1; length: 17; V: TRBV11-2; DNA: TGTGCCAGCAGCTTCACAGGGGGTAGTTCGGGTTACAATGAGCAGTTCTTC; CDR3: CASSFTGGSSGYNEQFF
size: few; J: TRBJ1-1; D: .; length: 11; V: TRBV18; DNA: TGTGCCAGCTCGCAGGCGGCTGAAGCTTTCTTT; CDR3: CASSQAAEAFF
size: few; J: TRBJ1-2; D: .; length: 15; V: TRBV6-1; DNA: TGTGCCAGCAGTGTTGTGTCAGGATCTAACTATGGCTACACCTTC; CDR3: CASSVVSGSNYGYTF
size: .; J: TRBJ2-5; D: .; length: 12; V: TRBV5-1; DNA: TGCGCCAGCAGCTTGGGGGAAGAGACCCAGTACTTC; CDR3: CASSLGEETQYF
size: .; J: TRBJ2-5; D: .; length: 13; V: TRBV29-1; DNA: TGCAGCGTTTGGTGGTTGGGCGCGGAGACCCAGTACTTC; CDR3: CSVWWLGAETQYF
size: .; J: TRBJ2-5; D: TRBD2; length: 15; V: TRBV9; DNA: TGTGCCAGCAGCGTAGGACTAGCGGAGATAGAGACCCAGTACTTC; CDR3: CASSVGLAEIETQYF
size: .; J: TRBJ1-2; D: TRBD1; length: 14; V: TRBV18; DNA: TGTGCCAGCTACAGGACAGGGGGCGGACATGGCTACACCTTC; CDR3: CASYRTGGGHGYTF
size: .; J: TRBJ1-1; D: .; length: 14; V: TRBV7-3; DNA: TGTGCCAGCAGCTTAGGGACCGCCGGGACTGAAGCTTTCTTT; CDR3: CASSLGTAGTEAFF
size: few; J: TRBJ2-6; D: .; length: 16; V: TRBV7-2; DNA: TGTGCCAGCAGCCGGGCGCAGGGCTCTGGGGCCAACGTCCTGACTTTC; CDR3: CASSRAQGSGANVLTF
size: few; J: TRBJ1-2; D: .; length: 13; V: TRBV7-8; DNA: TGTGCCAGCAGCCCGGCGGGGGTAGAAGGCTACACCTTC; CDR3: CASSPAGVEGYTF
size: few; J: TRBJ1-5; D: .; length: 13; V: TRBV6-6; DNA: TGTGCCAGCAGTTTGACAGGAAATCAGCCCCAGCATTTT; CDR3: CASSLTGNQPQHF
size: few; J: TRBJ2-1; D: .; length: 15; V: TRBV6-5; DNA: TGTGCCAGCAGTCAGCAGGGTGGGGCCCAACATGAGCAGTTCTTC; CDR3: CASSQQGGAQHEQFF
size: .; J: TRBJ2-1; D: TRBD1; length: 14; V: TRBV6-1; DNA: TGTGCCAGCAGTGACCCGGGACAGTTCAATGAGCAGTTCTTC; CDR3: CASSDPGQFNEQFF
size: .; J: TRBJ1-2; D: .; length: 13; V: TRBV7-2; DNA: TGTGCCAGCAGCCGCGACAGGTGGCTCCGCTACACCTTC; CDR3: CASSRDRWLRYTF
size: .; J: TRBJ2-5; D: TRBD2; length: 16; V: TRBV7-9; DNA: TGTGCCAGCAGCCCCGGGGTAGCGGGAGTGACAGAGACCCAGTACTTC; CDR3: CASSPGVAGVTETQYF
size: once; J: TRBJ1-1; D: .; length: 13; V: TRBV5-1; DNA: TGCGCCAGCAGCCCCGACTTGAACACTGAAGCTTTCTTT; CDR3: CASSPDLNTEAFF
size: .; J: TRBJ2-7; D: TRBD1; length: 15; V: TRBV28; DNA: TGTGCCAGCAGTACGCCCGGGACAGGGGGCTACGAGCAGTACTTC; CDR3: CASSTPGTGGYEQYF
size: once; J: TRBJ2-7; D: TRBD2; length: 16; V: TRBV27; DNA: TGTGCCAGCAGTTTAAGCGGCGGGACTAGCGGGACCGAGCAGTACTTC; CDR3: CASSLSGGTSGTEQYF
size: .; J: TRBJ2-3; D: TRBD2; length: 19; V: TRBV5-4; DNA: TGTGCCAGCAGCTTGCACTTCCGTCTAGCGGGAGGGGGGACAGATACGCAGTATTTT; CDR3: CASSLHFRLAGGGTDTQYF
size: .; J: TRBJ2-7; D: .; length: 14; V: TRBV6-1; DNA: TGTGCCAGCAGTGAAGGACGGCCCTCCTACGAGCAGTACTTC; CDR3: CASSEGRPSYEQYF
size: .; J: TRBJ1-1; D: .; length: 15; V: TRBV4-1; DNA: TGCGCCAGCAGCCTTACTCATACAGTGAACACTGAAGCTTTCTTT; CDR3: CASSLTHTVNTEAFF
size: few; J: TRBJ1-5; D: .; length: 15; V: TRBV6-9; DNA: TGTGCCAGCAGATCCGGACAGACTAGCAATCAGCCCCAGCATTTT; CDR3: CASRSGQTSNQPQHF
size: .; J: TRBJ1-1; D: .; length: 14; V: TRBV21-1; DNA: TGTGCCAGCAGCAAAGGGATATGGAACACTGAAGCTTTCTTT; CDR3: CASSKGIWNTEAFF
size: .; J: TRBJ2-3; D: .; length: 14; V: TRBV5-1; DNA: TGCGCCAGCAGCTTGGAAGCGGGCACAGATACGCAGTATTTT; CDR3: CASSLEAGTDTQYF
size: .; J: TRBJ1-1; D: .; length: 10; V: TRBV6-1; DNA: TGTGCCAGCAGTGTTCTCGGCGCTTTCTTT; CDR3: CASSVLGAFF
size: few; J: TRBJ2-1; D: .; length: 15; V: TRBV7-8; DNA: TGTGCCAGCAGCCGACAGCCCGGCCAGTCTAATGAGCAGTTCTTC; CDR3: CASSRQPGQSNEQFF
size: .; J: TRBJ2-2; D: .; length: 15; V: TRBV7-3; DNA: TGTGCCAGCAGCTTAACGGGGGCGAACACCGGGGAGCTGTTTTTT; CDR3: CASSLTGANTGELFF
size: once; J: TRBJ1-1; D: .; length: 13; V: TRBV6-5; DNA: TGTGCCAGCAGTGTAAGGAAATGGGCTGAAGCTTTCTTT; CDR3: CASSVRKWAEAFF
size: .; J: TRBJ2-2; D: TRBD2; length: 16; V: TRBV7-9; DNA: TGTGCCAGCAGCCTTCGACTAGCGGGAGATCTCGGGGAGCTGTTTTTT; CDR3: CASSLRLAGDLGELFF
size: .; J: TRBJ2-1; D: TRBD1; length: 14; V: TRBV29-1; DNA: TGCAGCGTATCGACAGGGGCCCCCCACAATGAGCAGTTCTTC; CDR3: CSVSTGAPHNEQFF
size: .; J: TRBJ2-7; D: TRBD2; length: 16; V: TRBV11-1; DNA: TGTGCCAGCAGCCTACCTCTAGCGGGGGAACTCTACGAGCAGTACTTC; CDR3: CASSLPLAGELYEQYF
size: .; J: TRBJ2-2; D: TRBD2; length: 18; V: TRBV28; DNA: TGTGCCAGCAGTGAGCTTACTAGCGGGGTCTCGAACACCGGGGAGCTGTTTTTT; CDR3: CASSELTSGVSNTGELFF
size: few; J: TRBJ1-4; D: .; length: 10; V: TRBV6-6; DNA: TGTGCCAGCAGTGGTGAAAAACTGTTTTTT; CDR3: CASSGEKLFF
size: once; J: TRBJ2-1; D: TRBD2; length: 14; V: TRBV6-5; DNA: TGTGCCAGCCAGGGACTACCCTCCTACAATGAGCAGTTCTTC; CDR3: CASQGLPSYNEQFF
size: .; J: TRBJ2-1; D: TRBD2; length: 16; V: TRBV5-1; DNA: TGCGCCAGCAGCTTGGTTAGCGGGAGGGCTTACAATGAGCAGTTCTTC; CDR3: CASSLVSGRAYNEQFF
size: .; J: TRBJ2-7; D: .; length: 13; V: TRBV7-3; DNA: TGTGCCAGCAGCCCCGGCTTGGGATCGGAGCAGTACTTC; CDR3: CASSPGLGSEQYF
size: .; J: TRBJ2-3; D: TRBD2; length: 15; V: TRBV19; DNA: TGTGCCAGTAGTCGGAGGGGACTAGCGGGAGTAGCGCAGTATTTT; CDR3: CASSRRGLAGVAQYF